This T cell receptor delta chain stems from a study of γδ T cells in repeated Plasmodium falciparum infection. Study context: The natural-infection arm compared Malian children under seasonal malaria with matched Australian children.

TCRdb repeated clone calling on the multiplex PCR reads with CATT. Of more than 70,000 delta-chain clones detected, less than 1% appear once; the ten largest clones hold just under 10%. In the case of this clone: TCRdb's protein for this DNA is that of a much larger clone and differs from the translation at residue 15, likely a read error; the protein shown is the DNA translation.

The germline V gene has CDR1 TSWWSYY and CDR2 QGS. The CDR3 loop spans 19 amino acids. Bulk repertoires came from Vgamma9/Vdelta2+ or Vdelta2-negative gammadelta T cells flow-sorted from PBMC. The clonotype originates from a pool of human donors (malaria-infected and uninfected, not separated). V is TRDV1 and J is TRDJ1; weak D call: TRDD2 (6 bases). No J gene is reported in TCRdb; it was inferred here by comparing the DNA with germline. The sample taken for sequencing was gamma-delta T cells from blood. The CDR3 DNA reads as TGTGCTCTTGGGGAACTCGCCTTCCCGTATGGTCCGTACACCAATAAACTCATCTTT. Its translation: CALGELAFPYGPYTNKLIF.